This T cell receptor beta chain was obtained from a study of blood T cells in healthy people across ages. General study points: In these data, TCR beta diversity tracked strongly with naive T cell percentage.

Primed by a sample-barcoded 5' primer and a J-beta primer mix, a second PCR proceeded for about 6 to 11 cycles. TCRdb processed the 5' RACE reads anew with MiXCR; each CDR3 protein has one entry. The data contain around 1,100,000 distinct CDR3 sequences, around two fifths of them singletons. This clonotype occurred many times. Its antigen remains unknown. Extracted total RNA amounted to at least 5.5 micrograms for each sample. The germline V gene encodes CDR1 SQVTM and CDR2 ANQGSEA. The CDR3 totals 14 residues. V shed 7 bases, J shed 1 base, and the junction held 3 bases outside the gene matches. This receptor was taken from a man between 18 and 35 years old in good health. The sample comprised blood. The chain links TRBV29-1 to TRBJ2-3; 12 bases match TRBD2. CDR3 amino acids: CSGGTSGRTDTQYF. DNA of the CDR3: TGCAGCGGTGGGACTAGCGGGCGCACAGATACGCAGTATTTT.